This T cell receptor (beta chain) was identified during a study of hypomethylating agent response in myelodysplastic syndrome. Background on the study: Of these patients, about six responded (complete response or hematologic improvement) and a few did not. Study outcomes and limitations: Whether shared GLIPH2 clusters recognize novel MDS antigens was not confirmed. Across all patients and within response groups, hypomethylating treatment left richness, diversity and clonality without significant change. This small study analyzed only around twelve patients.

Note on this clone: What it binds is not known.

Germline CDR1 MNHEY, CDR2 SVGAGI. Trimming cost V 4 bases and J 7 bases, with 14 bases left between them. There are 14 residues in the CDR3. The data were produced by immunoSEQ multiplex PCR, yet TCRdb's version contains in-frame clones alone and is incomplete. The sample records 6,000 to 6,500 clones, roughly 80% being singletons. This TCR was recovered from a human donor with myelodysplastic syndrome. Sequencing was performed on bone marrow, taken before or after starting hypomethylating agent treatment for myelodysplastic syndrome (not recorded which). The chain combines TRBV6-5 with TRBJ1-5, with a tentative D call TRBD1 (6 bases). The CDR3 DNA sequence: TGTGCCAGCAGTTTTCACAGGGATGGCCAGCCCCAGCATTTT. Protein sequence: CASSFHRDGQPQHF.